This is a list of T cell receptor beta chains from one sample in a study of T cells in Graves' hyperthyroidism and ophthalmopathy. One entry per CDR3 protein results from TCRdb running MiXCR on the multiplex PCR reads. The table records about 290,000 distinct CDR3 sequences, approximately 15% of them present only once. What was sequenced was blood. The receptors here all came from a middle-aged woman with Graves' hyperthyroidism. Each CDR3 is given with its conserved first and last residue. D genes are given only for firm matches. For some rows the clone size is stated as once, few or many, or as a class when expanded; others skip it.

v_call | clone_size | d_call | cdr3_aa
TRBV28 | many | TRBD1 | CASTQGANEKLFF
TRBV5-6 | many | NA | CASTIFWDVGEAFF
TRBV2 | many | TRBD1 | CASSRGQGETEAFF
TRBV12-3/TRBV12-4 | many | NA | CASSDPPNTEAFF
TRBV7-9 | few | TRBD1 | CASSPPPGQHYNEQFF
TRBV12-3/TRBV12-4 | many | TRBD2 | CASSLRASGYYNEQFF
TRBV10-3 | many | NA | CAISESLGVYEQYF
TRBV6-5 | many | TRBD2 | CASSYSSGTSVAYEQYF
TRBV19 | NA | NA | CATRLRGSSYEQYF
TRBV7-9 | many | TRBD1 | CASSLRTGGEETQYF
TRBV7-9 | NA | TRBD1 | CASSHPQGVDSEQYF
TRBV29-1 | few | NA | CSVGVSGLPDTQYF
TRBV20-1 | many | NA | CSVKRDYGYTF
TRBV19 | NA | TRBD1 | CASSGQGDSPLHF
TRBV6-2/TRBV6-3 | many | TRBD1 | CASKFPGGDSTEAFF
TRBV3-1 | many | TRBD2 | CASSQGAGGPYNEQFF
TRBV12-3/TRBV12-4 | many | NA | CASSQRYTTEAFF
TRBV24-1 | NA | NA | CATSDSRQTDTQYF
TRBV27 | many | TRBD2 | CASSFRRGLAGEQETQYF
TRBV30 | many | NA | CAWTPVGGAWVETQYF
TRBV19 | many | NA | CASRRARGTEAFF
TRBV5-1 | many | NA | CASSLGRSGNEKLFF
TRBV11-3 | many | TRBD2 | CASSRRLAGGYEQYF
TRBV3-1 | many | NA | CASSPGVSYEQYF
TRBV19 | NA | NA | CASSILLARSTDTQYF
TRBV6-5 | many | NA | CASSYSAGNGYTF
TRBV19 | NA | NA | CASSIGGAGELFF
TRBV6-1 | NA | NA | CASSREWGNIQYF
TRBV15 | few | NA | CATSRDGGRGDGYTF
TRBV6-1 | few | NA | CASSEIYGGLGEKLFF
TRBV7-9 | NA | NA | CASSTRPGGMNTEAFF
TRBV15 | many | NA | CATSKQANNSPLHF
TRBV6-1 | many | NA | CASSYSGRNNQPQHF
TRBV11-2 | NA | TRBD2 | CASSSTSLAGGSTDTQYF
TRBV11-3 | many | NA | CASSADSSSYNEQFF
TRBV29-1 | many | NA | CSARSALGETQYF
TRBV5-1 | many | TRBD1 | CASSLADRRRSNYGYTF
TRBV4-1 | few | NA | CASSQDWDDTTYEQYF
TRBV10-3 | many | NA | CAIGRQRSNYGYTF